This is a list of T cell receptor beta chains from one sample in a study of radiotherapy plus CTLA-4 blockade in lung cancer. Sequenced by immunoSEQ multiplex PCR; TCRdb stores in-frame clones only, minus some. This sample has about 73,000 clones; 80% to 90% occur once, and the top ten carry 35% to 50%. The sample in question was peripheral blood, obtained from a patient treated with radiotherapy plus ipilimumab. The receptors were gathered from a human donor with non-small cell lung cancer that progressed on radiotherapy plus ipilimumab. Both conserved end residues are part of each CDR3. Fields, in order: CDR3 protein, clone size, V gene. Only some rows state a clone size, as once, few, many or a class for expanded clones.

CASSLDLAGNNEQFF	few	TRBV5-1
CASSPRSGGASNEQFF	once	TRBV18
CASSALGQGYGYTF	NA	TRBV7-6
CASSFAQGETQYF	NA	TRBV7-7
CASSEDRARSYEQYF	NA	TRBV6-4
CASSLREAGPTGGYTF	few	TRBV5-5
CASSLSTSYNEQFF	NA	TRBV27
CASSLQPASSYEQYF	NA	TRBV11-2
CSVKPRANEQYF	NA	TRBV29-1
CASSYLGRLTGELFF	NA	TRBV6-5
CSVSTGGYTGELFF	NA	TRBV29-1
CASLGSYEQYF	NA	TRBV28
CASSVPGQGAGYTF	NA	TRBV5-8
CASSYVFPSVGETQYF	NA	TRBV6-6
CASSLRTSGSRDTQYF	once	TRBV7-8
CASSADSGLAGLDEQFF	NA	TRBV18
CASSHRDRVHEQYF	NA	TRBV5-8
CASSSFRERSNNEKLFF	few	TRBV7-7
CASSVEGRSLDEQFF	NA	TRBV9
CASSAGTSFLGYDEQYF	once	TRBV9
CSVDDRNYGYTF	NA	TRBV29-1